This T cell receptor beta chain was recorded in a study of cytomegalovirus exposure and HLA in healthy donors. Across the study: Counted in an early data release were about 80 million unique TCRs from HLA-typed donors. Points from the study as a whole: Presence/absence analyses rested on an assumption that sequencing depth was roughly uniform across donors.

Germline loops: CDR1 SEHNR, CDR2 FQNEAQ (reference sequence). CDR3 size: 10 residues. 60 Vbeta and 13 Jbeta primers were used in PCR. Some clones are missing from TCRdb's copy, which holds only in-frame ones; the method was immunoSEQ multiplex PCR. The sample has around 130,000 clones, roughly four fifths seen once. While unrecorded immune exposures were likely, the donors were nominally healthy when sampled. This clone occurred a few times. The antigen is not known. At one boundary the junction diverges from the germline segment, which might be a read error. The gene calls are TRBV7-9 and TRBJ1-1; possibly TRBD1 for D (5 bases). The receptor's source is a male donor in good health and CMV-seropositive. Material for sequencing was PBMCs. The CDR3, as DNA: TGTTCCAGCAAGGGGACTGAAGCTTTCTTT. Amino acids: CSSKGTEAFF.